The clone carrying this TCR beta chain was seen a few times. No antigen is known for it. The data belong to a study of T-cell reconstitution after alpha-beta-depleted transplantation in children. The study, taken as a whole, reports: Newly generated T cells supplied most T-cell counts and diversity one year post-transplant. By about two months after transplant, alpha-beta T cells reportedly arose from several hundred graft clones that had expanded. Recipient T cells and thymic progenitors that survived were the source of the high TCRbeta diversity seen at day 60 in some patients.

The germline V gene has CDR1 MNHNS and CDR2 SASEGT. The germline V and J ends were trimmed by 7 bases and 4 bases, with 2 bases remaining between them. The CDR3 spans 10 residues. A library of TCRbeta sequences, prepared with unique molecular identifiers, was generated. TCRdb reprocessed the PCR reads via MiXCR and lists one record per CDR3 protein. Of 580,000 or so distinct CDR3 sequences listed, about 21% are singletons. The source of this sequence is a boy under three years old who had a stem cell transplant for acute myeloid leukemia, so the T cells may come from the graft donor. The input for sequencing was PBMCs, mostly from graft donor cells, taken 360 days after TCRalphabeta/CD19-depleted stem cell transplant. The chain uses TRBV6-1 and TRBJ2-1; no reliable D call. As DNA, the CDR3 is TGTGCCAGCATGTACAATGAGCAGTTCTTC. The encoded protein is CASMYNEQFF.